This record covers a single TCR beta chain. The data originate from a study of blood T cell repertoires in COVID-19. Background on the study: Material from acute and convalescent COVID-19 was sourced from the United States, Italy and Spain. T cells, B-cell-depleted T cells, or PBMCs supplied cDNA or gDNA.

Germline V gene data show CDR1 as MNHEY and CDR2 as SVGAGI. The length of the CDR3 is 15 residues. V was cut by 2 bases and J by 1 base, with 11 bases left in between. In the source study's methods: For nucleated cells, counts were estimated from reference gene primer amplification. Repertoires were generated with immunoSEQ multiplex PCR, while TCRdb's copy carries only in-frame clones and drops some. V, J and clone size were drawn from that table, and D and trimming were deduced from the DNA. The table records 360,000 or so clones, roughly 89% of them present only once. The sequenced sample was peripheral blood. This rearrangement joins TRBV6-5 to TRBJ1-1; the D is unclear. The TCR originated in a man aged 18 to 35 with active or convalescent COVID-19. The CDR3 region has the DNA TGTGCCAGCAGTTACGGCCCCCGGGAGAACACTGAAGCTTTCTTT. It specifies CASSYGPRENTEAFF.